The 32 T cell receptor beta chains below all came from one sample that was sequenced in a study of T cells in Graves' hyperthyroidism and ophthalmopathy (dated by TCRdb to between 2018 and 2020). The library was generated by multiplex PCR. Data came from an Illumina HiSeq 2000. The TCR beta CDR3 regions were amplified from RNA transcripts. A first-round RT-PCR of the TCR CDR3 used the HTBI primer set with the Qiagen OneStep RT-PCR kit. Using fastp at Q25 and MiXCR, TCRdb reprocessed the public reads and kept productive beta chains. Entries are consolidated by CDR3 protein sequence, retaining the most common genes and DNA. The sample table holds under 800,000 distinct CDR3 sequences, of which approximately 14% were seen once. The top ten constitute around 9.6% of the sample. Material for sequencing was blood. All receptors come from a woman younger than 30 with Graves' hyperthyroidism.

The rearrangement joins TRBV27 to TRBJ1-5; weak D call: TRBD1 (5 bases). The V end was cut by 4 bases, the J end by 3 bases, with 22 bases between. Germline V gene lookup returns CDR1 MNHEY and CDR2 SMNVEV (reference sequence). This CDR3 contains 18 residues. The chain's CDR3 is CASSYSMWGARNNQPQHF. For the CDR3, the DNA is TGTGCCAGCAGTTACTCGATGTGGGGCGCAAGAAACAATCAGCCCCAGCATTTT.

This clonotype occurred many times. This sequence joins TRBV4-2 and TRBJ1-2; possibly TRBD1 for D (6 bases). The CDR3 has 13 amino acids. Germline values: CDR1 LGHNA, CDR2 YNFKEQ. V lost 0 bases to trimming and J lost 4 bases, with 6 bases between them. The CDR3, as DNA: TGTGCCAGCAGCCAAGAAGGGGGCTATGGCTACACCTTC. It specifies CASSQEGGYGYTF.

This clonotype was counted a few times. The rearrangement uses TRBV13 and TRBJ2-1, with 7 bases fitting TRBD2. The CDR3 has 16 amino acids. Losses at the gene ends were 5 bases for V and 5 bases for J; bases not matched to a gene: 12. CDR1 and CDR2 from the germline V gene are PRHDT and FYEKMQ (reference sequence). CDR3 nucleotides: TGTGCCAGCAGCCCCTTAATGGGAGGGCTGAACAATGAGCAGTTCTTC. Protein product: CASSPLMGGLNNEQFF.

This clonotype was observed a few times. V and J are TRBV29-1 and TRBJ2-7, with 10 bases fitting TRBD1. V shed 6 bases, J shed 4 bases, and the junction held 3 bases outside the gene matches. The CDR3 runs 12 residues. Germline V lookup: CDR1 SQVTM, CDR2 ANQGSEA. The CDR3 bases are TGCAGCGTGGGGACAGGGGTTTACGAGCAGTACTTC. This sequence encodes CSVGTGVYEQYF.

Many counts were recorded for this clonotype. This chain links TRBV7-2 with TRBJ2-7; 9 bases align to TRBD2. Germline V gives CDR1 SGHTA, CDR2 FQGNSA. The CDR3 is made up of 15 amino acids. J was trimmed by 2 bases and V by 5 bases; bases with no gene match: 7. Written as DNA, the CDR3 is TGTGCCAGCAGCCCCATGGGACTAGCAACCTACGAGCAGTACTTC. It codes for CASSPMGLATYEQYF.

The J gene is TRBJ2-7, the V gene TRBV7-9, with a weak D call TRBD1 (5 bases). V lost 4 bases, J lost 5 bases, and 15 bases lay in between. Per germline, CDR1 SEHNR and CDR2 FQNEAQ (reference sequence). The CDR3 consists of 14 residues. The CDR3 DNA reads TGTGCCAGCAGCTCCCGCCAGGGTGTCAACGAGCAGTACTTC. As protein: CASSSRQGVNEQYF.

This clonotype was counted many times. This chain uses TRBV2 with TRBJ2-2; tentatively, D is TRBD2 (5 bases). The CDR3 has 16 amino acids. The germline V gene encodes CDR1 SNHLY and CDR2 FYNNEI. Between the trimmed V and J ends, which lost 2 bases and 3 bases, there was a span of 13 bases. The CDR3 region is CASSETRHGDTGELFF. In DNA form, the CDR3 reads TGTGCCAGCAGTGAAACTCGACACGGGGACACCGGGGAGCTGTTTTTT. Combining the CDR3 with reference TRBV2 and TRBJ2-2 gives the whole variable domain EPEVTQTPSHQVTQMGQEVILRCVPISNHLYFYWYRQILGQKVEFLVSFYNNEISEKSEIFDDQFSVERPDGSNFTLKIRSTKLEDSAMYFCASSETRHGDTGELFFGEGSRLTVL.

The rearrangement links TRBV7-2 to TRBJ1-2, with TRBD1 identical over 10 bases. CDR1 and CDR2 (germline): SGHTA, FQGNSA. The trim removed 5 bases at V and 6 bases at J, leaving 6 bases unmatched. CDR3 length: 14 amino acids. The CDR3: CASSGTGARDGYTF. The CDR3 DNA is TGTGCCAGCAGCGGGACAGGGGCGAGGGATGGCTACACCTTC.

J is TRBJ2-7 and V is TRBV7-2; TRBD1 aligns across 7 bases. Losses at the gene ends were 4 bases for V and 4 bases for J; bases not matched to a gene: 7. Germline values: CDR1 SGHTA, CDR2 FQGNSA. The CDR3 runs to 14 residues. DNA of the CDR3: TGTGCCAGCAGCTCCCGCCTGACAGGGTACGAGCAGTACTTC. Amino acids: CASSSRLTGYEQYF.

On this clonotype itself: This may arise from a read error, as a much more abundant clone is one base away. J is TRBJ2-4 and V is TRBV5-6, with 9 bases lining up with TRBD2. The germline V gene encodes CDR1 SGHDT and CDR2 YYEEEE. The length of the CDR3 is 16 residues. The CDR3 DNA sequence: TGTGCCAGCAGCTACCTTAGCGGGGGAGCCAAAAACATTCGGTACTTC. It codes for CASSYLSGGAKNIRYF. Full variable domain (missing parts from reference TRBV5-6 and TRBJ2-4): DAGVTQSPTHLIKTRGQQVTLRCSPKSGHDTVSWYQQALGQGPQFIFQYYEEEERQRGNFPDRFSGHQFPNYSSELNVNALLLGDSALYLCASSYLSGGAKNIRYFGAGTRLSVL.

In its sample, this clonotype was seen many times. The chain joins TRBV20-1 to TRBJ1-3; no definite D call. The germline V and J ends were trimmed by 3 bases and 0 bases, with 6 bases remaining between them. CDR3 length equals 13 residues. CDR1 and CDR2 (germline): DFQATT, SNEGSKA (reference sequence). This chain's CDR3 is CSASRSSGNTIYF. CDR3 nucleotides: TGCAGTGCTAGCCGTTCCTCTGGAAACACCATATATTTT.

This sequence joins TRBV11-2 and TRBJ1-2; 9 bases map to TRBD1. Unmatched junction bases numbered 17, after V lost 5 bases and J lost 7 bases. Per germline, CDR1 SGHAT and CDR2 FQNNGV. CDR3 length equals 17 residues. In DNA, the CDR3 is TGTGCCAGCAGCAGCTACCGGGACAGGGTATCAGGGGGTGGCTACACCTTC. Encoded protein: CASSSYRDRVSGGGYTF.

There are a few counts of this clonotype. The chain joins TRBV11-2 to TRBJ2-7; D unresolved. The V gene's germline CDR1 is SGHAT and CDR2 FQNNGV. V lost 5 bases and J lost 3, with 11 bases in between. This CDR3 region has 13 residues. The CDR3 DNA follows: TGTGCCAGCAGCCCCCGGTGGAACTACGAGCAGTACTTC. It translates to CASSPRWNYEQYF.

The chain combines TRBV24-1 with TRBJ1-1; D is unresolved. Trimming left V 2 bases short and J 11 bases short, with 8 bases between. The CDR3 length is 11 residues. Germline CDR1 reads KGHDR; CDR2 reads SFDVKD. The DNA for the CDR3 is TGTGCCACCAGTGATTGGAACCGGGCTTTCTTT. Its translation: CATSDWNRAFF.

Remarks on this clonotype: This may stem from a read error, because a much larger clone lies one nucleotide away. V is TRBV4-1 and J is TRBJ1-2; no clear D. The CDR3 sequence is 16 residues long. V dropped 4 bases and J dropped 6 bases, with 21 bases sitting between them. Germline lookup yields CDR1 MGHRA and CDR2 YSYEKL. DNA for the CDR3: TGCGCCAGCAGCCCCGCTACCGCGGCAGGATCTCATGGCTACACCTTC. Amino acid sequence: CASSPATAAGSHGYTF.

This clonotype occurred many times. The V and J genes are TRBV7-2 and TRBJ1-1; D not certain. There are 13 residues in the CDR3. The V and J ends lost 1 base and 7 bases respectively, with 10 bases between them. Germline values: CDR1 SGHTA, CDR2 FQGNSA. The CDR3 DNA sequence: TGTGCCAGCAGCTTAGGGCCGACAAATGAAGCTTTCTTT. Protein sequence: CASSLGPTNEAFF. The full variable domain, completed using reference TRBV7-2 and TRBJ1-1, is GAGVSQSPSNKVTEKGKDVELRCDPISGHTALYWYRQSLGQGLEFLIYFQGNSAPDKSGLPSDRFSAERTGGSVSTLTIQRTQQEDSAVYLCASSLGPTNEAFFGQGTRLTVV.

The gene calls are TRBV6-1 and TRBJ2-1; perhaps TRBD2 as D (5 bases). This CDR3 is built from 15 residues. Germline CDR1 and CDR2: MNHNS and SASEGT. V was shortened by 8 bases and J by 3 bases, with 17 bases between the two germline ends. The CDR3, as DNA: TGTGCCAGCGGCCCCTCCGAGCGGAGCTACAATGAGCAGTTCTTC. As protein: CASGPSERSYNEQFF.

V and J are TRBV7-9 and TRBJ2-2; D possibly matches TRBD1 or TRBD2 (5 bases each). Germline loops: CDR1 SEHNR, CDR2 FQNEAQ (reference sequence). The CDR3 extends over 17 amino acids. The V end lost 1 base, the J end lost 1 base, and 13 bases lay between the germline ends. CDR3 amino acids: CASSLVGKGQNTGELFF. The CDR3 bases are TGTGCCAGCAGCTTAGTCGGGAAAGGACAGAACACCGGGGAGCTGTTTTTT.

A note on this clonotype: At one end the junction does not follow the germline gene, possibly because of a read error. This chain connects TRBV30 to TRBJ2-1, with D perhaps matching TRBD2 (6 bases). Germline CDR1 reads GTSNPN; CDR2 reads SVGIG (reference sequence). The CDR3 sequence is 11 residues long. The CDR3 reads CAWRGGGEQSF. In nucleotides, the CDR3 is TGTGCCTGGAGGGGTGGAGGGGAGCAGTCCTTC.

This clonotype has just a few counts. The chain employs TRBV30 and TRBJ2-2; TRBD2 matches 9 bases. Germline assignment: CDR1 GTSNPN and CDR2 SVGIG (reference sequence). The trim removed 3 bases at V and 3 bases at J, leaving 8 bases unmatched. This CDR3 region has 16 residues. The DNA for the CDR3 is TGTGCCTGGAGGAGCTCCGGGACTAGCTACACCGGGGAGCTGTTTTTT. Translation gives CAWRSSGTSYTGELFF.

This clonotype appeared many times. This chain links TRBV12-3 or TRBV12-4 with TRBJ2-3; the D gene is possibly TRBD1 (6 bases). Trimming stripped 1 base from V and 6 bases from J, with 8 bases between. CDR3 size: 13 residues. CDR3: CASSLDQGDTQYF. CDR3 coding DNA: TGTGCCAGCAGTTTAGATCAGGGGGATACGCAGTATTTT.

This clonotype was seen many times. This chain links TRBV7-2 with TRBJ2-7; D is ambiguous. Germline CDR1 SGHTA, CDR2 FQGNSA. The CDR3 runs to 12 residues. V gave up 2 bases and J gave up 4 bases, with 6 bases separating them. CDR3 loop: CASSLQSYEQYF. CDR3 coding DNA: TGTGCCAGCAGCTTACAGTCGTACGAGCAGTACTTC.

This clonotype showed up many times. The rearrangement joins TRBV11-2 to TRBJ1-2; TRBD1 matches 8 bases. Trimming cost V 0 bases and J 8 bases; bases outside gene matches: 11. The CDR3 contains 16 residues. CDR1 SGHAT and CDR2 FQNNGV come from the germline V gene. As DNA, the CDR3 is TGTGCCAGCAGCTTAGATTCGGCACGGACAGGGATCGGCTACACCTTC. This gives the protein CASSLDSARTGIGYTF.

CDR3 loop: CASSPREGPYEQFF. DNA of the CDR3: TGTGCCAGCAGCCCGCGGGAGGGCCCCTACGAGCAGTTCTTC. The rearrangement links TRBV11-2 to TRBJ2-7; TRBD2 aligns across 9 bases. Gene TRBJ2-1 matches the end of the DNA better, so the J call may be wrong. This CDR3 comprises 14 residues. In germline, CDR1 is SGHAT, CDR2 FQNNGV.

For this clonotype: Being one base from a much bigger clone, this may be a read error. CDR3: CASSLGGIGNQPQHF. The CDR3 DNA reads TGTGCCAGCAGTTTAGGAGGTATAGGTAATCAGCCCCAGCATTTT. This chain connects TRBV12-3 or TRBV12-4 to TRBJ1-5, with D hard to call. The V gene lost 1 base and the J gene lost 4 bases, with 11 bases spanning the gap. The CDR3 has 15 residues.

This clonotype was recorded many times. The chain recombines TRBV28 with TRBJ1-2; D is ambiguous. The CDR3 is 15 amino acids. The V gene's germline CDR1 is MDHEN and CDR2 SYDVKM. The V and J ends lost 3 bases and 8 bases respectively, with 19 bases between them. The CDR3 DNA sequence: TGTGCCAGCAGTTTCGCAATCCCGGGGAGGAGCGGCTACACCTTC. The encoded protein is CASSFAIPGRSGYTF.

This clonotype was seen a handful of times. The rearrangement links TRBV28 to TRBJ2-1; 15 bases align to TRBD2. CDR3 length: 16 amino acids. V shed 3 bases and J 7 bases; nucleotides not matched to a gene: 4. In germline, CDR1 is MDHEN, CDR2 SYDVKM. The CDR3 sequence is CASSFWTSGRGNEQFF. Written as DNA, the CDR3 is TGTGCCAGCAGTTTCTGGACTAGCGGGAGGGGTAATGAGCAGTTCTTC.

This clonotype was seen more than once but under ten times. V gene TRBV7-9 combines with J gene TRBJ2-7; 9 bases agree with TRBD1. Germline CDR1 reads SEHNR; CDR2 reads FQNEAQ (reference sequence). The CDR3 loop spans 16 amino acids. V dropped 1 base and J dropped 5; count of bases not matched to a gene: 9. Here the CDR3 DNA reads TGTGCCAGCAGCTTAGTGCCGGGACAGGGTTCCCACGAGCAGTACTTC. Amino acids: CASSLVPGQGSHEQYF.

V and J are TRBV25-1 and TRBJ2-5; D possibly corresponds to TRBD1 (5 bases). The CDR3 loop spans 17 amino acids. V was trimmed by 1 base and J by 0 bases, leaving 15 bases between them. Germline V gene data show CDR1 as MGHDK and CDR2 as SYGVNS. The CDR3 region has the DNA TGTGCCAGCAGTGAATCTTGGGGCAGTAGTGACCAAGAGACCCAGTACTTC. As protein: CASSESWGSSDQETQYF.

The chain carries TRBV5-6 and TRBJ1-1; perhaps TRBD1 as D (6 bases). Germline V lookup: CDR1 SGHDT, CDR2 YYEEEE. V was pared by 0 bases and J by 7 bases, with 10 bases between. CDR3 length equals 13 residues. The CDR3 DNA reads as TGTGCCAGCAGCTTGGACAGGGTGGGTGAAGCTTTCTTT. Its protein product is CASSLDRVGEAFF.

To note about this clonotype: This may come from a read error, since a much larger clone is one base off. The CDR3 here is CASTKGWNTRVTEAFF. The CDR3, as DNA: TGTGCCAGCACCAAGGGATGGAACACCCGAGTGACTGAAGCTTTCTTT. The genes are TRBV7-8 and TRBJ1-1; D not resolved. CDR1 SGHVS and CDR2 FQNEAQ come from the germline V gene. Trimming shortened V by 7 bases and J by 5 bases, and 23 bases separated the two germline ends. CDR3 length: 16 amino acids.

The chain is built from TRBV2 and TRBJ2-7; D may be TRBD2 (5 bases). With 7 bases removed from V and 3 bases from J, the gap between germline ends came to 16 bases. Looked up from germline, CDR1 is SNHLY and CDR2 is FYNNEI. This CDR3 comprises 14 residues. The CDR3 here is CASTDSRGDYEQYF. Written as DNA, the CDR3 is TGTGCCAGCACCGATAGCCGGGGAGACTACGAGCAGTACTTC.